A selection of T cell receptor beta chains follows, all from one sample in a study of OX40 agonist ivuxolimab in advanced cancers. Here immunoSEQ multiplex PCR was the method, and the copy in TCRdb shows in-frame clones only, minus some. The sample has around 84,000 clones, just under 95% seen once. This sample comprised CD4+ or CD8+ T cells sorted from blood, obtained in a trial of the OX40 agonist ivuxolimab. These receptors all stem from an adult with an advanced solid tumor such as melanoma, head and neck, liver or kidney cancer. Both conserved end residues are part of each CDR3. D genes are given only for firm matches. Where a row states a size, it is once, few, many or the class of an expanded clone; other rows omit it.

TGTGCCAGCAGCGCGTACAGGGGTGAGCAGTTCTTC CASSAYRGEQFF TRBD1 . TRBJ2-1 TRBV13
TGTGCCAGCAGCTTCGGACAGGGGGAGGTCGAGCAGTACTTC CASSFGQGEVEQYF TRBD1 . TRBJ2-7 TRBV11-2
TGCGCCAGCAGCCAAGGCCGCAGTAACAATCAGCCCCAGCATTTT CASSQGRSNNQPQHF . once TRBJ1-5 TRBV4-3
TGTGCCAGCAGCCAAGGCCCTGAAGCTTTCTTT CASSQGPEAFF . . TRBJ1-1 TRBV14
TGCGCCAGCAGCTCGGACGGCCAAAGGGGCTACACCTTC CASSSDGQRGYTF . . TRBJ1-2 TRBV5-1
TGCGCCAGCAGCTTTAGGGGACAGACGCGCACAGATACGCAGTATTTT CASSFRGQTRTDTQYF TRBD1 . TRBJ2-3 TRBV5-1
TGTGCCAGCAGCTTATTGCCCAGGGGCGAAAAACTGTTTTTT CASSLLPRGEKLFF . few TRBJ1-4 TRBV13
TGTGCCAGTACCCCCGGGGGACAATTAAATCAGCCCCAGCATTTT CASTPGGQLNQPQHF . . TRBJ1-5 TRBV19
TGCGCCAGCAGCTTGGAGTGGGGGCCCTTCTACGAGCAGTACTTC CASSLEWGPFYEQYF . . TRBJ2-7 TRBV5-1
TGTGCCAGCAGTTTCGGAGGGGGAACTAATGAAAAACTGTTTTTT CASSFGGGTNEKLFF . . TRBJ1-4 TRBV7-6
TGTGCCAGCAGCTTGTTTGCGGATCTAGCCAAAAACATTCAGTACTTC CASSLFADLAKNIQYF . . TRBJ2-4 TRBV5-6
TGTGCCAGCAGCGGAGGACAGCGGGGGGTAGATTACGAGCAGTACTTC CASSGGQRGVDYEQYF TRBD2 . TRBJ2-7 TRBV9
TGTGCCAGCAGTCGCCCGGGCGAAGAGACCCAGTACTTC CASSRPGEETQYF . . TRBJ2-5 TRBV4-2
TGTGCCAGCAGTTTGGGCGGGGGGGCGGACAATGAGCAGTTCTTC CASSLGGGADNEQFF TRBD2 . TRBJ2-1 TRBV27
TGTGCCAGCAGCGTAGAGGACAGGGATGATGGCTACACCTTC CASSVEDRDDGYTF TRBD1 . TRBJ1-2 TRBV9
TGTGCCAGCAGCTGGCAGGGGCTCTACGAGCAGTACTTC CASSWQGLYEQYF . . TRBJ2-7 TRBV13
TGCGCCAGCAGCTTGACTAGCGGGGGGGTGAAGGAGACCCAGTACTTC CASSLTSGGVKETQYF TRBD2 . TRBJ2-5 TRBV5-1
TGCGCCAGCAGCGCTGGAGTAGGAGGCCTGAGCTCCTACGAGCAGTACTTC CASSAGVGGLSSYEQYF . . TRBJ2-7 TRBV5-1
TGTGCCAGCAGCGTAGAACGGGACCCCTACAATGAGCAGTTCTTC CASSVERDPYNEQFF . once TRBJ2-1 TRBV9
TGTGCCAGCAGCTTAGGTACAGCCTCCTACGAGCAGTACTTC CASSLGTASYEQYF . . TRBJ2-7 TRBV7-6
TGTGCCAGCACCTTAGACACCTGGAACTATGGCTACACCTTC CASTLDTWNYGYTF . . TRBJ1-2 TRBV7-9
TGTGCCAGCAGCTTATCCGGGGGGGCAGATACGCAGTATTTT CASSLSGGADTQYF TRBD2 . TRBJ2-3 TRBV11-2
TGTGCCAGCAGCTTAGACCTTAATGAAAAACTGTTTTTT CASSLDLNEKLFF . . TRBJ1-4 TRBV7-7
TGTGCCAGCCTTAGCGGGTCTGACCCCGAGCAGTTCTTC CASLSGSDPEQFF TRBD2 . TRBJ2-1 TRBV2
TGTGCCAGCAGTTTATCGCCGGACCGGGACAGCACACTTGAAGCTTTCTTT CASSLSPDRDSTLEAFF TRBD1 . TRBJ1-1 TRBV27
TGTGCCACCAGACAGTTTGGTGAGGGGGTGGGGTCCGGGGAGCTGTTTTTT CATRQFGEGVGSGELFF . . TRBJ2-2 TRBV15
TGTGCCAGCAGTGACTCGGGACAGGGGGCAGATACGCAGTATTTT CASSDSGQGADTQYF TRBD1 many TRBJ2-3 TRBV6-4
TGTGCCAGTAGTATCGGAGGGATGTACCAAGAGACCCAGTACTTC CASSIGGMYQETQYF . . TRBJ2-5 TRBV19
TGTGCCAGCAGCTTGGCCCTAGCGGGGTACACAGATACGCAGTATTTT CASSLALAGYTDTQYF TRBD2 . TRBJ2-3 TRBV5-6
TGTGCCAGCAGCTTAGATAGGACAGCACAAGAGACCCAGTACTTC CASSLDRTAQETQYF . . TRBJ2-5 TRBV7-9
TGTGCCAGCAGCCCCCGGGACAGGGACACAGATACGCAGTATTTT CASSPRDRDTDTQYF TRBD1 . TRBJ2-3 TRBV13
TGTGCCAGCAGCCCCCGGGACTCAAGGGCTCCCGAGCAGTACTTC CASSPRDSRAPEQYF . . TRBJ2-7 TRBV9
TGTGCCAGCAGCTTGGAGGGAGGTACTGAAGCTTTCTTT CASSLEGGTEAFF . . TRBJ1-1 TRBV11-2
TGTGCCAGCAGCTTAGACCGGACAGTTCTCGATACGCAGTATTTT CASSLDRTVLDTQYF . . TRBJ2-3 TRBV11-1
TGTGCCAGCAGCTTGGACAGTTCCCTGGGATTCTTCTACGAGCAGTACTTC CASSLDSSLGFFYEQYF . once TRBJ2-7 TRBV5-6
TGTGCCAGCTCACCCCGACAGGACTACGAGCAGTACTTC CASSPRQDYEQYF . . TRBJ2-7 TRBV18
TGTGCCAGCAGCTTCCGGGCCATTACAGATACGCAGTATTTT CASSFRAITDTQYF . once TRBJ2-3 TRBV11-2
TGTGCCAGCAGTTTATCGCGGACAGTGAACACTGAAGCTTTCTTT CASSLSRTVNTEAFF . . TRBJ1-1 TRBV27
TGTGCCAGCAGCTTAGGGGGGTACGAGCAGTACTTC CASSLGGYEQYF . once TRBJ2-7 TRBV13
TGTGCCAGCAGTCCCGGACAGGGGTATCACACTGAAGCTTTCTTT CASSPGQGYHTEAFF TRBD1 . TRBJ1-1 TRBV6-5
TGTGCCAGCAGTTACTTGGAGGCCGGGGAGCTGTTTTTT CASSYLEAGELFF . few TRBJ2-2 TRBV6-5
TGCAGCGCCTCAGGAGGGACAGGGGGCGATGCAGATACGCAGTATTTT CSASGGTGGDADTQYF TRBD1 . TRBJ2-3 TRBV29-1
TGCGCCAGCAGCCCTGGACAGGGCAATTCACCCCTCCACTTT CASSPGQGNSPLHF TRBD1 . TRBJ1-6 TRBV5-1
TGTGCCAGCAGCTTAACTCTCCAGACAGGGAGGTATGGCTACACCTTC CASSLTLQTGRYGYTF TRBD1 few TRBJ1-2 TRBV7-6
TGTGCCATAGGGGCGGGGAACTCCTACGAGCAGTACTTC CAIGAGNSYEQYF . . TRBJ2-7 TRBV7-6
TGTGCAAGTCGCTTAAACAGGGCGTCCGATCAGCCCCAGCATTTT CASRLNRASDQPQHF . . TRBJ1-5 TRBV12-2
TGTGCCAGCAGTTTATTAACTAGCGGGGGCCTCTTGAGCTCCTACAATGAGCAGTTCTTC CASSLLTSGGLLSSYNEQFF TRBD2 few TRBJ2-1 TRBV27
TGTGCCAGCAGCCAAACAGGGCTATATGGCTACACCTTC CASSQTGLYGYTF . . TRBJ1-2 TRBV14
TGCGCCAGCAGCTCCTTGCAGACAGGGGGCTTGGACGAGCAGTACTTC CASSSLQTGGLDEQYF TRBD1 . TRBJ2-7 TRBV5-1
TGTGCCAGCTCACCACCGCAGGTCAGGTGGGAGCAGTACTTC CASSPPQVRWEQYF . . TRBJ2-7 TRBV18
TGTGCCAGCAGCTTAGACGACCAGGGGGCTTGGACTGAAGCTTTCTTT CASSLDDQGAWTEAFF TRBD1 . TRBJ1-1 TRBV11-2
TGTGCCAGCACCCACTCCTACGAGCAGTACTTC CASTHSYEQYF . . TRBJ2-7 TRBV7-9
TGTGCCAGCAGCCTCCGGGACAGGGCATATAAAGAGCAGTTCTTC CASSLRDRAYKEQFF TRBD1 . TRBJ2-1 TRBV7-2
TGTGCCAGCAGGCACGGGGGGTCCGAGCAGTTCTTC CASRHGGSEQFF TRBD2 . TRBJ2-1 TRBV7-9